This T cell receptor beta chain derives from a study of blood T cell repertoires in COVID-19. About the study: Material from acute and convalescent COVID-19 was sourced from the United States, Italy and Spain.

CDR1 is SGHRS and CDR2 is YFSETQ in the germline V gene. V was cut by 0 bases and J by 1 base, with 11 bases left in between. This CDR3 region has 15 residues. Per the study methods: Amplifying reference gene primers gave estimates of nucleated cell counts. Profiling relied on immunoSEQ multiplex PCR, and the TCRdb table lists in-frame clones only, not all of them. V, J and clone size are taken as reported in that table, and D and trimming were inferred from the DNA itself. The sample contains about 310,000 clones, roughly 89% of which appear only once. Across under 25 US areas, participants ranged in age from 18 to 89 years. Participant-given clinical history determined each cohort assignment. This clone has just one count.

The source material was PBMCs or T cells enriched from blood (not recorded which). The chain links TRBV5-1 to TRBJ2-7; unclear D gene. This TCR was recovered from a woman in her late teens or twenties with acute COVID-19. The CDR3 is CASSLELLDSYEQYF. CDR3 in DNA: TGCGCCAGCAGCTTGGAATTACTCGATTCCTACGAGCAGTACTTC.